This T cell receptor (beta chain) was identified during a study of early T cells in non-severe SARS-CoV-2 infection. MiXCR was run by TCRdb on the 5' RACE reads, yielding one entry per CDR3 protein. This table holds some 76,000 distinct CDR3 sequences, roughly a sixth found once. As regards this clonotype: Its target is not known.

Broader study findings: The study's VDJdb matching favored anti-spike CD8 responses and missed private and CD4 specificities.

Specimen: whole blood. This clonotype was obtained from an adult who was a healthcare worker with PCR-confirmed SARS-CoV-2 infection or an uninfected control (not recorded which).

CDR3 loop: CASSFSTVAFSPLHF. The CDR3 nucleotides are TGTGCCAGCAGTTTTAGCACGGTGGCGTTCTCACCCCTCCACTTT. This chain joins TRBV27 and TRBJ1-6; D is unresolved. CDR1 is MNHEY, CDR2 SMNVEV, per germline (reference sequence). The CDR3 contains 15 residues. V lost 3 bases to trimming and J lost 10 bases, with 16 bases between them.